These T cell receptor beta chains were read from a single sample in a study of blood T cell repertoires in COVID-19. Here immunoSEQ multiplex PCR was the method, and the copy in TCRdb shows in-frame clones only, minus some. The sample records about 55,000 clones, 82% being singletons. The sample was peripheral blood. The receptors were gathered from a man older than 75 with COVID-19, enrolled during active disease. CDR3s include the opening cysteine and the closing phenylalanine or tryptophan. The D gene is left open where the match is weak. Not all rows give a size; the values are once, few, many and, for expanded clones, a class.

cdr3_nt	cdr3_aa	d_call	j_call	v_call	clone_size
TGCGCCAGCAGCTTGACAGGTACTGAAAAACTGTTTTTT	CASSLTGTEKLFF	.	TRBJ1-4	TRBV5-1	.
TGTGCCAGCAGCTCCCAGGGACAGAGTAACACTGAAGCTTTCTTT	CASSSQGQSNTEAFF	TRBD1	TRBJ1-1	TRBV9	.
TGCGCCAGCAGCACCAGCTCTGGAAACACCATATATTTT	CASSTSSGNTIYF	.	TRBJ1-3	TRBV5-1	.
TGTGCCAGCAGTTTAAAGGTAGTAGCGGGGAACACCGGGGAGCTGTTTTTT	CASSLKVVAGNTGELFF	TRBD2	TRBJ2-2	TRBV27	.
TGTGCCAGCAGTTTCTCGGGACAGGGCAATCAGCCCCAGCATTTT	CASSFSGQGNQPQHF	TRBD1	TRBJ1-5	TRBV28	once
TGCGCCAGCAGCCAAGGGACTAGCGGGAGTAGGGCCGGGGAGCTGTTTTTT	CASSQGTSGSRAGELFF	TRBD2	TRBJ2-2	TRBV4-3	.
TGTGCCAGCAGCGTAGGATCAGGCACTAACTATGGCTACACCTTC	CASSVGSGTNYGYTF	.	TRBJ1-2	TRBV9	.
TGTGCCAGCAGCGTAGGGAATCGACAGAACACTGAAGCTTTCTTT	CASSVGNRQNTEAFF	.	TRBJ1-1	TRBV9	once
TGTGCCAGCAGCTCTACTTCCACGCAAGGGGATGGAAAACTGTTTTTT	CASSSTSTQGDGKLFF	.	TRBJ1-4	TRBV7-2	few
TGTGCTAGTGGTTTGGGACCGGGACAGGGACCCCCCCCGGGGGAAAAACTGTTTTTT	CASGLGPGQGPPPGEKLFF	TRBD1	TRBJ1-4	TRBV12-5	.
TGTGCCAGTAGTCCAATACAGGGGCAAGAGAGGGGCTACACCTTC	CASSPIQGQERGYTF	TRBD1	TRBJ1-2	TRBV19	few
TGTGCCAGTAGTGCCAAGCCGGGACAGGGGCGCTATGGCTACACCTTC	CASSAKPGQGRYGYTF	TRBD1	TRBJ1-2	TRBV19	.
TGTGCCAGTAGCCGACAGGGGGCGGGGGTGGCTGAAGCTTTCTTT	CASSRQGAGVAEAFF	TRBD1	TRBJ1-1	TRBV19	.
TGTGCCAGCAGAGAAACAGGGGGTCAAAGCAATCAGCCCCAGCATTTT	CASRETGGQSNQPQHF	TRBD1	TRBJ1-5	TRBV6-6	.
TGTGCCAGCAGCTCAGGACTGACAGGCTACGAGCAGTACTTC	CASSSGLTGYEQYF	.	TRBJ2-7	TRBV7-3	few
TGTGCCAGCAGCCAAAGGTTCAGGGCTGATGAAGCTTTCTTT	CASSQRFRADEAFF	.	TRBJ1-1	TRBV7-2	.
TGTGCCAGCAGACGCGGACAGGGAGAGGTGGAGAGTGGAGCTTTCTTT	CASRRGQGEVESGAFF	TRBD1	TRBJ1-1	TRBV7-9	few
TGCGCCAGCAGTCGTAGTGCAGATACGCAGTATTTT	CASSRSADTQYF	.	TRBJ2-3	TRBV10-1	few
TGTGCCAGCAGCTACGGGGTCAACACGGGAAACACCATATATTTT	CASSYGVNTGNTIYF	.	TRBJ1-3	TRBV5-4	.
TGTGCCAGCAGCTTAGTCGGCGGGAGTTTCTCCGGGGAGCTGTTTTTT	CASSLVGGSFSGELFF	TRBD2	TRBJ2-2	TRBV7-6	.
TGTGCCAGCAGCCCAGGGCGCAATGGCAATCAGCCCCAGCATTTT	CASSPGRNGNQPQHF	.	TRBJ1-5	TRBV28	.
TGTGCCAGCGCTCACAGGGGCACTGAAGCTTTCTTT	CASAHRGTEAFF	TRBD1	TRBJ1-1	TRBV6-5	.
TGTGCCAGCAGCCCACAGGGGGCCTTTGAAGCTTTCTTT	CASSPQGAFEAFF	TRBD1	TRBJ1-1	TRBV5-6	.
TGCGCCAGCAGCTTGGAGGGGGTAGCGGGGGCGAACACCGGGGAGCTGTTTTTT	CASSLEGVAGANTGELFF	TRBD2	TRBJ2-2	TRBV5-1	.
TGTGCCAGTACTCCGGCAGGGGGCAGGTCACCCCTCCACTTT	CASTPAGGRSPLHF	TRBD1	TRBJ1-6	TRBV19	.
TGCGCCAGCAGCCACCCCCCCGCCGGGACAGGGGGCGCGAACACTGAAGCTTTCTTT	CASSHPPAGTGGANTEAFF	TRBD1	TRBJ1-1	TRBV4-1	.
TGCGCCAGCAGCTGCCCCGATTGGAGGGACGATAGCAATCAGCCCCAGCATTTT	CASSCPDWRDDSNQPQHF	.	TRBJ1-5	TRBV5-1	.
TGTGCCAGCAGCTCCCGGGACTACCTTCCGCAGCAGTACTTC	CASSSRDYLPQQYF	TRBD2	TRBJ2-7	TRBV9	.
TGTGCCAGCTCACCGCTATTTGGAGATATGAACACTGAAGCTTTCTTT	CASSPLFGDMNTEAFF	.	TRBJ1-1	TRBV18	few
TGTGCCAGCAGGGCCGACAGTATGAACACTGAAGCTTTCTTT	CASRADSMNTEAFF	.	TRBJ1-1	TRBV2	.
TGTGCCAGCAGCTTATCGCATTTTGAGGCAGAAGCTTTCTTT	CASSLSHFEAEAFF	.	TRBJ1-1	TRBV11-2	.
TGTGCCAGCAGTTACTCGGGGCTTTCACCCCTCCACTTT	CASSYSGLSPLHF	.	TRBJ1-6	TRBV6-5	.
TGTGCCAGCAGCTTCTGGACGGGAGGGGACTACAATGAGCAGTTCTTC	CASSFWTGGDYNEQFF	TRBD2	TRBJ2-1	TRBV5-8	.
TGTGCCAGCTCACGGGGGGCAACTAATGAAAAACTGTTTTTT	CASSRGATNEKLFF	.	TRBJ1-4	TRBV18	.
TGCGCCAGCAGCCAAGATGCCGCCACTAGCGGGAGGTCGCATGAGCAGTTCTTC	CASSQDAATSGRSHEQFF	TRBD2	TRBJ2-1	TRBV4-1	.
TGTGCCAGCAGCCCTCGAGCGGGAGGGCCGGGCACCGGGGAGCTGTTTTTT	CASSPRAGGPGTGELFF	TRBD2	TRBJ2-2	TRBV7-2	.
TGTGCCAGCAGTTCCGGGACTAGCGGGGTGTTCACGCAGTATTTT	CASSSGTSGVFTQYF	TRBD2	TRBJ2-3	TRBV6-6	.
TGTGCCACCCACGCCCCGACAGGGGGGACCGGGGAGCTGTTTTTT	CATHAPTGGTGELFF	TRBD1	TRBJ2-2	TRBV7-9	.
TGTGCCACCAGCGCCCTAGAAGGGGCTGGAAACACCATATATTTT	CATSALEGAGNTIYF	.	TRBJ1-3	TRBV15	once
TGTGCCATCAGTGGATCGGGGGGTAGAGGTTCCTACAATGAGCAGTTCTTC	CAISGSGGRGSYNEQFF	TRBD2	TRBJ2-1	TRBV10-3	.
TGTGCCAGCAGCTTGCCGGCGGGGGAGCAGTTCTTC	CASSLPAGEQFF	.	TRBJ2-1	TRBV7-8	.
TGTGCCAGCAGCGCCGGGACAGCTAGAGCTCAGCCCCAGCATTTT	CASSAGTARAQPQHF	TRBD1	TRBJ1-5	TRBV6-5	.
TGTGCCAGCAGCTTGGTCAGGCAGGGAGGTACTGAAGCTTTCTTT	CASSLVRQGGTEAFF	.	TRBJ1-1	TRBV5-6	.
TGTGCCAGCAGCCAAGGCGACAGGGGAGCTTTCTTT	CASSQGDRGAFF	TRBD1	TRBJ1-1	TRBV3-1/TRBV3-2	.
TGTGCCAGCAGTTATCTGGGCCAAGGCACCGGGGAGCTGTTTTTT	CASSYLGQGTGELFF	.	TRBJ2-2	TRBV6-2/TRBV6-3	.
TGTGCCAGCAGCCCGCAACAGGGGTTCGAGCAGTACTTC	CASSPQQGFEQYF	TRBD1	TRBJ2-7	TRBV7-9	.
TGTGCCAGCAGCAAACAGGGGGCAACGGCCGGGGAGCTGTTTTTT	CASSKQGATAGELFF	TRBD1	TRBJ2-2	TRBV27	once
TGTGCCACGACCCCCGGGGGAGACTCACCCCTCCACTTT	CATTPGGDSPLHF	.	TRBJ1-6	TRBV12-3/TRBV12-4	.
TGTGCCAGCAGCCTAGCGGGGGAGTTGAACACCGGGGAGCTGTTTTTT	CASSLAGELNTGELFF	TRBD2	TRBJ2-2	TRBV6-2/TRBV6-3	.
TGCGCCAGCAGTCAACCTCGTAGGACAGGGGATAGCAATCAGCCCCAGCATTTT	CASSQPRRTGDSNQPQHF	TRBD1	TRBJ1-5	TRBV23-1	.
TGCGCCAGCAGCAGAATATCAGTACAGGGGGCCGGGAATTCACCCCTCCACTTT	CASSRISVQGAGNSPLHF	TRBD1	TRBJ1-6	TRBV5-1	.
TGTGCCAGCAGTGCTAATCCCCGTACCGGCGAGCAGTACTTC	CASSANPRTGEQYF	.	TRBJ2-7	TRBV9	.
TGCGCCAGCAGCCCCTTTCTTGGCCAGGGCAACGGGCAAGAGACCCAGTACTTC	CASSPFLGQGNGQETQYF	.	TRBJ2-5	TRBV4-3	.